This section outlines one TCR beta chain sequence together with its context. Its specificity is not known. V was cut by 6 bases and J by 4 bases, with 16 bases left in between. The CDR3 covers 15 residues. Looked up from germline, CDR1 is SNHLY and CDR2 is FYNNEI. Time point given: pretreatment peripheral blood. This entry belongs to a study of PD-L1 blockade in urothelial cancer. Study at large: Patients went on atezolizumab in the mid-2010s, receiving 1,200 mg intravenously every 3 weeks. At 6 weeks and at 3 weeks (second dose) after treatment start, blood was analyzed. The study, taken as a whole, reports: At the 3-week point, tumor-associated blood clones expanded more in durable-benefit patients.

Generated by immunoSEQ multiplex PCR, the TCRdb table keeps only in-frame clones and is missing some. The sample yields around 100,000 clones, around 87% seen once. This receptor was identified in a man in his fifties or sixties with urothelial cancer. The sequenced sample was PBMCs, obtained around atezolizumab (anti-PD-L1) treatment. This chain connects TRBV2 to TRBJ1-5; tentatively, D is TRBD1 (5 bases). The chain's CDR3 is CASRNAGYQNQPQHF. In nucleotides, the CDR3 is TGTGCCAGCAGAAACGCAGGGTATCAAAATCAGCCCCAGCATTTT.